A selection of T cell receptor beta chains follows, all from one sample in a study of early T cells in non-severe SARS-CoV-2 infection. TCRdb re-called the 5' RACE reads with MiXCR, one entry per CDR3 protein. This table holds under 60,000 distinct CDR3 sequences, around 8.6% found once. The sequences come from whole blood, collected at baseline. Every receptor here comes from an adult who was a healthcare worker with PCR-confirmed SARS-CoV-2 infection or an uninfected control (not recorded which). Both conserved end residues are part of each CDR3. A D gene is named only where the DNA matches it firmly. The size field is filled for only some rows; it gives once, few, many or a size class.

abundance,len,d_gene,j_gene,v_gene,CDR3aa,CDR3nt
few,13,NA,TRBJ2-1,TRBV11-3,CASSLRPNNEQFF,TGTGCCAGCAGCTTACGGCCGAACAATGAGCAGTTCTTC
few,15,NA,TRBJ2-7,TRBV19,CASSIFVGGSYEQYF,TGTGCCAGTAGTATTTTTGTGGGAGGCTCCTACGAGCAGTACTTC
NA,14,NA,TRBJ2-5,TRBV12-3/TRBV12-4,CASSPIFTPETQYF,TGTGCCAGCAGCCCCATCTTTACTCCTGAGACCCAGTACTTC
few,13,NA,TRBJ1-1,TRBV6-5,CASSYRGRTEAFF,TGTGCCAGCAGTTACCGGGGGCGAACTGAAGCTTTCTTT
many,17,NA,TRBJ1-5,TRBV5-8,CASSLGGRWPSNQPQHF,TGTGCCAGCAGCTTGGGAGGGCGGTGGCCCAGCAATCAGCCCCAGCATTTT
few,14,TRBD1,TRBJ2-1,TRBV29-1,CSVEPGGSYNEQFF,TGCAGCGTTGAACCAGGGGGCTCCTACAATGAGCAGTTCTTC
few,13,NA,TRBJ2-7,TRBV20-1,CSAPGPGGREQYF,TGCAGTGCCCCCGGGCCCGGAGGACGGGAGCAGTACTTC
many,14,TRBD2,TRBJ2-3,TRBV24-1,CATSVGGAPDTQYF,TGTGCCACCAGTGTCGGGGGGGCGCCAGATACGCAGTATTTT
few,17,TRBD1,TRBJ1-2,TRBV3-1,CASSQDYRQGANYGYTF,TGTGCCAGCAGCCAAGACTATCGACAGGGTGCTAACTATGGCTACACCTTC
NA,15,NA,TRBJ1-2,TRBV30,CAWSEEAGPNYGYTF,TGTGCCTGGAGTGAAGAAGCAGGGCCGAACTATGGCTACACCTTC
NA,17,NA,TRBJ2-3,TRBV7-8,CASSLNRGLSPTDTQYF,TGTGCCAGCAGCTTAAATCGGGGGTTGAGTCCCACAGATACGCAGTATTTT
few,19,TRBD1,TRBJ2-7,TRBV5-5,CASSLWLDRAFGLYYEQYF,TGTGCCAGCAGCTTGTGGCTGGACAGGGCATTTGGGCTGTACTACGAGCAGTACTTC
few,16,TRBD2,TRBJ2-1,TRBV5-4,CASSRGTSGALNEQFF,TGTGCCAGCAGCCGGGGGACTAGCGGGGCCCTGAATGAGCAGTTCTTC
many,11,NA,TRBJ1-1,TRBV20-1,CSASNPPGAFF,TGCAGTGCTAGCAACCCCCCCGGGGCTTTCTTT